This T cell receptor (beta chain) is drawn from a study of T cell changes during pregnancy in multiple sclerosis. This clone was seen a handful of times. The CDR3 contains 16 residues. V dropped 5 bases and J dropped 1; count of bases not matched to a gene: 6. Germline-derived CDR1 and CDR2 are SGHNT and YENEEA. TCRdb's copy holds only in-frame clones and misses some; the assay was immunoSEQ multiplex PCR. The data contain tens of thousands of clones, about nine tenths of them singletons. The sequencing here drew on peripheral blood, taken in the first trimester of pregnancy. The source is a female donor with multiple sclerosis, enrolled in a pregnancy study. This chain joins TRBV11-3 and TRBJ1-2; 11 nucleotides align to TRBD1. The CDR3 loop is CASSTGTGGINYGYTF. CDR3 coding DNA: TGTGCCAGCAGCACCGGGACAGGGGGGATTAACTATGGCTACACCTTC.